This entry describes one T cell receptor (beta chain). The antigen remains unidentified. The study ran its PCR with 60 Vbeta and 13 Jbeta primers. Clones were sequenced by immunoSEQ multiplex PCR, and TCRdb holds only the in-frame ones, with some missing. The data contain 95,000 to 150,000 clones, around 79% of them singletons. This specimen belongs to a study of cytomegalovirus exposure and HLA in healthy donors. Study-wide points: There were 150 to 200 TCR beta chains listed as cytomegalovirus-associated. For presence/absence analyses, sequencing depth was assumed to be roughly uniform across donors. Common viral pathogens seemed to be connected with several of the most significant clusters, according to a later analysis. DRB1 showed the most TCR associations and HLA-C the fewest in a later analysis, as rates varied by HLA locus.

The CDR3 runs to 14 residues. V was pared by 1 base and J by 0 bases, with 4 bases between. Germline V CDR1 and CDR2: LGHNT, FRNRAP. The sequencing sample was made of PBMCs. The sequence was collected from a young woman in good health and CMV-seropositive. V is TRBV12-5 and J is TRBJ1-3; no clear D. Here the CDR3 DNA reads TGTGCTAGTGGTTTGGCCGGCTCTGGAAACACCATATATTTT. Residues: CASGLAGSGNTIYF.